These 25 T cell receptor beta chains came from one sample sequenced in a study of cytomegalovirus exposure and HLA in healthy donors. Primers included in the PCR were 60 Vbeta and 13 Jbeta primers. Sequencing used immunoSEQ multiplex PCR; TCRdb keeps in-frame clones, though not all of them. This sample has around 53,000 clones, with approximately 70% found just once. Specimen: PBMCs. Source of these receptors: a man aged 18 to 29 in good health and CMV-seronegative.

V usage is TRBV10-3 and J usage is TRBJ1-1; no clear D gene. CDR3 length equals 13 residues. V lost 6 bases, J lost 0 bases, and 8 bases lay in between. Per germline, CDR1 ENHRY and CDR2 SYGVKD. CDR3 coding DNA: TGTGCCATCAGCGACACCATGAACACTGAAGCTTTCTTT. Its protein product is CAISDTMNTEAFF.

V is TRBV7-9 and J is TRBJ2-5; 7 bases are shared with TRBD2. The germline V gene encodes CDR1 SEHNR and CDR2 FQNEAQ (reference sequence). The CDR3 totals 14 residues. Trimming cost V 6 bases and J 1 base; bases outside gene matches: 5. CDR3 in amino acids: CASRNTSAQETQYF. The CDR3 bases are TGTGCCAGCAGGAATACTAGCGCCCAAGAGACCCAGTACTTC.

CDR3 amino acids: CASSQDPLGRVEQYF. In DNA form, the CDR3 reads TGTGCCAGCAGCCAAGATCCGTTGGGGAGGGTGGAGCAGTACTTC. This chain uses TRBV14 with TRBJ2-7, with TRBD2 matching 7 bases. Trimming removed 0 bases from V and 7 bases from J; junction bases left unmatched: 9. The CDR3 runs to 15 residues. The germline V gene has CDR1 SGHDN and CDR2 FVKESK. Looking up the rest from reference TRBV14 and TRBJ2-7 gives the full variable domain: EAGVTQFPSHSVIEKGQTVTLRCDPISGHDNLYWYRRVMGKEIKFLLHFVKESKQDESGMPNNRFLAERTGGTYSTLKVQPAELEDSGVYFCASSQDPLGRVEQYFGPGTRLTVT.

The V call is TRBV4-1, the J call TRBJ2-7; 13 bases are shared with TRBD2. The germline gives CDR1 MGHRA, CDR2 YSYEKL. Unmatched junction bases numbered 3, after V lost 4 bases and J lost 0 bases. The CDR3 loop spans 16 amino acids. CDR3 protein: CASSPGLAGFSYEQYF. In DNA form, the CDR3 reads TGCGCCAGCAGCCCGGGACTAGCGGGATTCTCCTACGAGCAGTACTTC.

The V gene is TRBV7-2, the J gene TRBJ2-4; a weak D match, TRBD2 (6 bases). V was pared by 6 bases and J by 2 bases, with 14 bases between. Germline loops: CDR1 SGHTA, CDR2 FQGNSA. The CDR3 covers 15 residues. This chain's CDR3 is CASSQEGLSKNIQYF. CDR3 nucleotide sequence: TGTGCCAGCAGTCAGGAGGGCCTATCCAAAAACATTCAGTACTTC.

This clone is a singleton in its sample. This rearrangement joins TRBV2 to TRBJ2-7; D not certain. This CDR3 comprises 13 residues. Germline values: CDR1 SNHLY, CDR2 FYNNEI. The V end lost 2 bases, the J end lost 5 bases, and 10 bases lay between the germline ends. CDR3 region: CASSESAVNEQYF. The DNA of the CDR3 is TGTGCCAGCAGTGAAAGCGCGGTAAACGAGCAGTACTTC.

V usage is TRBV4-2 and J usage is TRBJ2-7; weak D call: TRBD2 (6 bases). Germline V gene data show CDR1 as LGHNA and CDR2 as YNFKEQ. Deletions cut 3 bases from V and 6 bases from J, with 9 bases between. The CDR3 covers 12 residues. The chain's CDR3 is CASSQIGSEQYF. The CDR3 DNA reads as TGTGCCAGCAGCCAGATCGGGAGCGAGCAGTACTTC.

The CDR3 DNA reads as TGCGCCAGCAGCCACGACCCTAGGGGGGAGACCCAGTACTTC. Protein: CASSHDPRGETQYF. V is TRBV4-3 and J is TRBJ2-5; perhaps TRBD1 as D (6 bases). The CDR3 contains 14 residues. The ends were cut back, 3 bases at V and 5 bases at J, with 13 bases in the middle. Per germline, CDR1 LGHNA and CDR2 YSLEER.

The J gene is TRBJ1-1, the V gene TRBV9; D is undetermined. CDR3 length: 13 residues. Trimming took 0 bases from V and 0 from J, leaving 3 bases between them. Per the germline V gene, CDR1 is SGDLS and CDR2 is YYNGEE. The CDR3 nucleotides are TGTGCCAGCAGCGTAGTAGTGAACACTGAAGCTTTCTTT. Amino acid sequence: CASSVVVNTEAFF.

The V call is TRBV30, the J call TRBJ1-3; 9 positions agree with TRBD1. CDR3 length equals 11 residues. Germline V gene data show CDR1 as GTSNPN and CDR2 as SVGIG (reference sequence). J was trimmed by 4 bases and V by 8 bases; bases with no gene match: 0. The CDR3 region is CAGQGGNTIYF. DNA for the CDR3: TGTGCCGGACAGGGGGGAAACACCATATATTTT. The full variable domain, completed using reference TRBV30 and TRBJ1-3, is SQTIHQWPATLVQPVGSPLSLECTVEGTSNPNLYWYRQAAGRGLQLLFYSVGIGQISSEVPQNLSASRPQDRQFILSSKKLLLSDSGFYLCAGQGGNTIYFGEGSWLTVV.

This chain joins TRBV10-1 and TRBJ2-3; 9 bases align to TRBD1. The CDR3 has 14 residues. Germline CDR1 WNHNN, CDR2 SYGVQD (reference sequence). Trimming removed 6 bases from V and 1 base from J; junction bases left unmatched: 2. This CDR3 reads CASRGQGCTDTQYF. CDR3 DNA sequence: TGCGCCAGCAGGGGACAGGGCTGCACAGATACGCAGTATTTT.

J is TRBJ1-3 and V is TRBV4-1; 7 bases align to TRBD1. V was pared by 4 bases and J by 3 bases, with 12 bases of the junction left unmatched. The CDR3 runs 17 residues. CDR1 MGHRA and CDR2 YSYEKL come from the germline V gene. CDR3 sequence: CASSRLGGGAGGNTIYF. In DNA, the CDR3 is TGCGCCAGCAGCCGGCTAGGAGGGGGCGCCGGTGGAAACACCATATATTTT.

This chain joins TRBV28 and TRBJ1-5; D possibly corresponds to TRBD1 (6 bases). V was clipped by 5 bases and J by 6 bases, with 17 bases between them. The CDR3 is 15 residues long. Germline V gene lookup returns CDR1 MDHEN and CDR2 SYDVKM. For the CDR3, the DNA is TGTGCCAGCAGTGCCTCGACAGGAACGGGTCAGCCCCAGCATTTT. The encoded protein is CASSASTGTGQPQHF.

The chain links TRBV7-9 to TRBJ2-7, with no clear D. V was clipped by 5 bases and J by 2 bases, with 13 bases between them. The CDR3 loop spans 14 amino acids. Germline CDR1 is SEHNR and CDR2 is FQNEAQ (reference sequence). The CDR3 DNA sequence: TGTGCCAGCAGCAAAGAGGTACTGACCTACGAGCAGTACTTC. Amino acid sequence: CASSKEVLTYEQYF.

The chain links TRBV7-3 to TRBJ2-7; no reliable D call. Germline V gene sequence: CDR1 SGHTA, CDR2 FQGTGA. Trimming shortened V by 1 base and J by 5 bases, and 9 bases separated the two germline ends. The CDR3 covers 13 residues. CDR3 DNA sequence: TGTGCCAGCAGCTTAAGTCCCGTTCACGAGCAGTACTTC. Its protein is CASSLSPVHEQYF.

In its sample, this clone was seen once. For the CDR3, the DNA is TGTGCCACCACCCCACAGGAGGAGGGTGAAAAACTGTTTTTT. It codes for CATTPQEEGEKLFF. J is TRBJ1-4 and V is TRBV18; tentatively, D is TRBD1 (5 bases). The CDR3 is 14 residues long. The germline V gene has CDR1 KGHSH and CDR2 LQKENI. V lost 10 bases and J lost 7, with 19 bases in between.

The chain combines TRBV29-1 with TRBJ2-7; 7 nucleotides match TRBD2. CDR3 length: 13 residues. The J segment lost 7 bases and the V segment lost 4 bases, leaving 10 bases of the junction unmatched. Germline CDR1 is SQVTM and CDR2 is ANQGSEA. In DNA form, the CDR3 reads TGCAGCGTTGGCTGGGCGGGAGTCGGTGAGCAGTACTTC. Translated, it gives CSVGWAGVGEQYF.

The genes are TRBV7-2 and TRBJ1-1, with TRBD1 matching over 7 bases. After removal of 5 bases from V and 3 bases from J, the junction contained 6 bases not matched to a gene. Germline V gene lookup returns CDR1 SGHTA and CDR2 FQGNSA. The CDR3 length is 14 residues. In nucleotides, the CDR3 is TGTGCCAGCAGCCCACAGGGGTGGTACACTGAAGCTTTCTTT. Amino acids: CASSPQGWYTEAFF.

The V call is TRBV7-2, the J call TRBJ2-3; a weak D match, TRBD2 (5 bases). The CDR3 loop spans 14 amino acids. Germline assignment: CDR1 SGHTA and CDR2 FQGNSA. V was clipped by 10 bases and J by 10 bases, with 24 bases between them. CDR3 sequence: CATRGSDGTLPQYF. The CDR3 DNA sequence: TGTGCCACACGGGGTTCTGACGGTACACTTCCGCAGTATTTT.

This clone was recorded once. This chain joins TRBV29-1 and TRBJ2-3; a possible D gene is TRBD2 (5 bases). The ends were cut back, 7 bases at V and 4 bases at J, with 21 bases in the middle. Germline lookup yields CDR1 SQVTM and CDR2 ANQGSEA. This CDR3 is 15 amino acids long. Here the CDR3 reads CSAGRLTGSADTQYF. DNA for the CDR3: TGCAGCGCCGGAAGGCTAACGGGATCCGCAGATACGCAGTATTTT.

This clone was picked up a small number of times. The chain uses TRBV6-1 and TRBJ1-1; D perhaps matches TRBD1 (6 bases). The germline V gene encodes CDR1 MNHNS and CDR2 SASEGT. Trimming pared 6 bases from V and 4 bases from J, leaving 12 bases between. This CDR3 is built from 13 residues. The CDR3 DNA is TGTGCCAGCAGAGTACAGGGAAGCACTGAAGCTTTCTTT. Encoded protein: CASRVQGSTEAFF.

This chain joins TRBV5-4 and TRBJ2-6; 10 nucleotides align to TRBD2. Per germline, CDR1 SGHNT and CDR2 YYREEE (reference sequence). CDR3 length: 17 residues. V was clipped by 1 base and J by 3 bases; unmatched bases: 4. The CDR3 nucleotides are TGTGCCAGCAGCTTGATGCTAGCGGGAGTTGGGGCCAACGTCCTGACTTTC. Residues: CASSLMLAGVGANVLTF.

The rearrangement uses TRBV4-3 and TRBJ2-7; D is unclear. The CDR3 runs to 13 residues. The germline V gene has CDR1 LGHNA and CDR2 YSLEER. The V end was cut by 0 bases, the J end by 0 bases, with 3 bases between. DNA of the CDR3: TGCGCCAGCAGCCAAGACAGCTCCTACGAGCAGTACTTC. Its protein product is CASSQDSSYEQYF.

This clone was detected only a few times. The chain couples TRBV6-5 to TRBJ1-2, with TRBD1 matching 8 bases. CDR3 size: 15 residues. The V gene end was trimmed by 0 bases and the J gene end by 4 bases; junction bases not matched to a gene: 4. Germline V gene data show CDR1 as MNHEY and CDR2 as SVGAGI. The DNA for the CDR3 is TGTGCCAGCAGTTACTCTGCAGGGGGCGGCTATGGCTACACCTTC. Encoded protein: CASSYSAGGGYGYTF.

This clone appeared a few times. The chain joins TRBV2 to TRBJ1-1; 7 bases map to TRBD1. Germline V gene data show CDR1 as SNHLY and CDR2 as FYNNEI. The CDR3 is made up of 16 amino acids. V gave up 8 bases and J gave up 3 bases; unmatched junction bases: 15. For the CDR3, the DNA is TGTGCCAGCCTGAATCCGACAGGGATCCTTGACACTGAAGCTTTCTTT. Translated, it gives CASLNPTGILDTEAFF.